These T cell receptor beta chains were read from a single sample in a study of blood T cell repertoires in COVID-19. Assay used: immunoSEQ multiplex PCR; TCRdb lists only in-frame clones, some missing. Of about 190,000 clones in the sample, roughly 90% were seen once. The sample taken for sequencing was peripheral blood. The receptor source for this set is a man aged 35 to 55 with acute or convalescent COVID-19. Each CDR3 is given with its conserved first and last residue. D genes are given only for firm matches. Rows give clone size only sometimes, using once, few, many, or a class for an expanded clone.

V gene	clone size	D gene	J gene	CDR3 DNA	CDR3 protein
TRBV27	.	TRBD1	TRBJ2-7	TGTGCCAGCAGACCGACAGGGGGCGACGAGCAGTACTTC	CASRPTGGDEQYF
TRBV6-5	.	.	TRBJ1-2	TGTGCCAGCAGTTACTCGACCAGGACTGTCAGAAATGGCTACACCTTC	CASSYSTRTVRNGYTF
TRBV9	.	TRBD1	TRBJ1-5	TGTGCCAGCAGCCCCTGGGACAGCGGTCAGCCCCAGCATTTT	CASSPWDSGQPQHF
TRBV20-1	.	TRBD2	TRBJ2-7	TGCAGTGCTAGTAGGCTAGCGGGGGCCTCCTACGAGCAGTACTTC	CSASRLAGASYEQYF
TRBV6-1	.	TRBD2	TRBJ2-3	TGTGCCAGCAGTGAAGAAGCGGGGGCACCAGATACGCAGTATTTT	CASSEEAGAPDTQYF
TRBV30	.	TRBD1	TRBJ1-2	TGTGCCTGGAGCCGTCATCTAGACAGGGAGAACGGCTACACCTTC	CAWSRHLDRENGYTF
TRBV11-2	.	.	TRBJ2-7	TGTGCCAGCAGCTTAGATCAAGTGGCCAGGGGGGCCCCCTACGAGCAGTACTTC	CASSLDQVARGAPYEQYF
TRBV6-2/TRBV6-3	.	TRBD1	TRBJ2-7	TGTGCCAGCAGTTACAGGGGGCGCAGCCACGAGCAGTACTTC	CASSYRGRSHEQYF
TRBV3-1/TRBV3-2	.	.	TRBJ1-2	TGTGCCAGCAGCACCCGGGAGAGCGGCTATGGCTACACCTTC	CASSTRESGYGYTF
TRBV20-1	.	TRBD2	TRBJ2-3	TGCAGTGCTAGTTCACTAGCGGCAACCACGGATACGCAGTATTTT	CSASSLAATTDTQYF
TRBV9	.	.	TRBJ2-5	TGTGCCAGCAGCCCGAGACAGGCGGCGGAGACCCAGTACTTC	CASSPRQAAETQYF
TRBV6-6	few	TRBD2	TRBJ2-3	TGTGCCACCCTGGCAGCGGGGGGGCCGTTTCATAAGTATTTT	CATLAAGGPFHKYF
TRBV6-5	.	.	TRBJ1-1	TGTGCCAGCAGTTACTCTGACAGATACACTGAAGCTTTCTTT	CASSYSDRYTEAFF
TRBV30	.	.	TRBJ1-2	TGTGCCTGGGTGGGGGAGGGAGACTATGGCTACACCTTC	CAWVGEGDYGYTF
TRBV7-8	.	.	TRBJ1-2	TGTGCCAGCAGCTTAGACAGTTCCCCCTCGGGCTACACCTTC	CASSLDSSPSGYTF
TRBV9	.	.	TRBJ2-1	TGTGCCAGCAGCGTAGGGAGGGGGGGCCGGAATGAGCAGTTCTTC	CASSVGRGGRNEQFF
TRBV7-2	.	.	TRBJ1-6	TGTGCCAGCAGCTTATCTTTAGAGGTGTCACCCCTCCACTTT	CASSLSLEVSPLHF
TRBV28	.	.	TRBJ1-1	TGTGCCAGCACTTCACTGAGGGCTGAAGCTTTCTTT	CASTSLRAEAFF
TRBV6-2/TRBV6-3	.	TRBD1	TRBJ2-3	TGTGCCAGCAGTGGGGACAGGGGGCTCGGGGATACGCAGTATTTT	CASSGDRGLGDTQYF
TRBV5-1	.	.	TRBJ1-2	TGCGCCAGCAGCTTGACGGAGGGCAGCAACTATGGCTACACCTTC	CASSLTEGSNYGYTF
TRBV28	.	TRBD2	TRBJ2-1	TGTGCCAGCAGTTTTAGCGGGGGGGCCGCCAATGAGCAGTTCTTC	CASSFSGGAANEQFF
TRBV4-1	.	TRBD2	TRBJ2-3	TGCGCCAGCAGCCAAGATGGGACTAGCGGGGCCACAGATACGCAGTATTTT	CASSQDGTSGATDTQYF
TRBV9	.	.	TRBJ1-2	TGTGCCAGCAGCGTAGTTGGGACACACACCTTC	CASSVVGTHTF
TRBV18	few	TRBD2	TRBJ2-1	TGTGCCAGCTCACCTACTAGCGGGGAGCTTGAGCAGTTCTTC	CASSPTSGELEQFF
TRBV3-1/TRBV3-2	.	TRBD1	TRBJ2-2	TGTGCCAGCAGTCGGACAGGGGCGGCCGGGGAGCTGTTTTTT	CASSRTGAAGELFF
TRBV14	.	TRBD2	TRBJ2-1	TGTGCCAGCAGCCAAGATTCCCCCTGGACTAGCGGGGGGGCCCACAATGAGCAGTTCTTC	CASSQDSPWTSGGAHNEQFF
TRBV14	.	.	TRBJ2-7	TGTGCCAGCAGCCTGAACAGGGTTGCCTACGAGCAGTACTTC	CASSLNRVAYEQYF
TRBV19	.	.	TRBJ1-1	TGTGCCAGTAGAGTCAGGGAGAACACTGAAGCTTTCTTT	CASRVRENTEAFF
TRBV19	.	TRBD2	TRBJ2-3	TGTGCCAGTAGTATAGCCCTAGCGGGGGGGCCGGGCACAGATACGCAGTATTTT	CASSIALAGGPGTDTQYF